One T cell receptor (beta chain) is described in this entry. The data belong to a study of patients and donors after allogeneic stem cell transplantation. TCRdb re-derived calls from the RT-PCR reads in MiXCR, one entry per CDR3 protein. This table has about 960,000 distinct CDR3 sequences, about a sixth appearing once. CDR3 length: 11 amino acids. Germline CDR1 is SGHRS and CDR2 is YFSETQ. Trimming left V 6 bases short and J 8 bases short, with 9 bases between. This TCR came from a human donor who was either an allogeneic HSCT recipient or a stem cell or donor lymphocyte infusion donor (not recorded which). It is not recorded whose cells these are; they may come from a transplant donor. Material for sequencing was blood, either unsorted or a sorted T cell fraction (not recorded which). J is TRBJ2-1 and V is TRBV5-1; no clear D gene. The CDR3 is CASTLADEQFF. In nucleotides, the CDR3 is TGCGCCAGCACACTGGCGGATGAGCAGTTCTTC.